This T cell receptor beta chain was captured by sequencing in a study of control samples from healthy donors and cancer patients. Assay: immunoSEQ multiplex PCR; the TCRdb copy retains only in-frame clones and omits some. The sample carries 46,000 or so clones, roughly 93% recorded once. The CDR3 length is 16 residues. Germline lookup yields CDR1 MNHEY and CDR2 SMNVEV (reference sequence). The ends were cut back, 7 bases at V and 0 bases at J, with 17 bases in the middle. The origin of this receptor is a woman between 45 and 60 years old with head and neck cancer. The material sequenced was PBMCs. The gene calls are TRBV27 and TRBJ2-3, with D perhaps matching TRBD2 (7 bases). CDR3 bases: TGTGCCAGCAATCGAAGGGGGGGGTTTAGCACAGATACGCAGTATTTT. Translated, it gives CASNRRGGFSTDTQYF.